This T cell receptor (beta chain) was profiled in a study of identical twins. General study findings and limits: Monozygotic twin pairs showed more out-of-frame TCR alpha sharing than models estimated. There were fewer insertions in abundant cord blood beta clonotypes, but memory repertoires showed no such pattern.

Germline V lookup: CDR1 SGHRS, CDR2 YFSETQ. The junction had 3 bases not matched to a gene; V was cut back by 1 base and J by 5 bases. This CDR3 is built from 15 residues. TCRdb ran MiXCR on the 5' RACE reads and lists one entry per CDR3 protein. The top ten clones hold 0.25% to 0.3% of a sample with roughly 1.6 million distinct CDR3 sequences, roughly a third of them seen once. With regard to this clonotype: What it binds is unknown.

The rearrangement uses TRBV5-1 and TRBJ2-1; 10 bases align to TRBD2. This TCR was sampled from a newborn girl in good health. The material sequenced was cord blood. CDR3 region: CASSLYSGRDNEQFF. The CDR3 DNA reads TGCGCCAGCAGCTTGTACAGCGGGAGGGACAATGAGCAGTTCTTC.